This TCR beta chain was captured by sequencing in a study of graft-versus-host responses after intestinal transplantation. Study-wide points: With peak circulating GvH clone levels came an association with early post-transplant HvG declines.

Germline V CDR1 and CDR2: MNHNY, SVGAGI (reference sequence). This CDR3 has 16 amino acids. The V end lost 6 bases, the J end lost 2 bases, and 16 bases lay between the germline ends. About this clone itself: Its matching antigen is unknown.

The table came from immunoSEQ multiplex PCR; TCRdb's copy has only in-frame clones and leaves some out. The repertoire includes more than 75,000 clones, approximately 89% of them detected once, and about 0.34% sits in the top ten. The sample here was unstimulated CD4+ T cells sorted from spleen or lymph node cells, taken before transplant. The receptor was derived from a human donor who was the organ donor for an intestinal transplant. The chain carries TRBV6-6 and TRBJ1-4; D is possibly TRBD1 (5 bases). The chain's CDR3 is CASSPRRGSTNEKLFF. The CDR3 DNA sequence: TGTGCCAGCAGCCCACGAAGGGGCAGCACTAATGAAAAACTGTTTTTT.